Below, 31 T cell receptor beta chains from the same sample are listed, as sequenced in a study of blood T cell repertoires in COVID-19. Libraries were prepared by immunoSEQ multiplex PCR; TCRdb keeps only in-frame clonotypes and omits some of them. The profile covers 200,000 or so clones, with around 85% appearing a single time and roughly 1.3% taken by the ten largest. Sequenced input: PBMCs or T cells enriched from blood (not recorded which). These receptors were collected from a woman between 40 and 50 years old with acute COVID-19.

The chain couples TRBV19 to TRBJ1-5; TRBD1 aligns across 7 bases. The CDR3 runs to 16 residues. Per germline, CDR1 LNHDA and CDR2 SQIVND (reference sequence). The V gene end was trimmed by 10 bases and the J gene end by 3 bases; junction bases not matched to a gene: 15. CDR3 amino acids: CATRTDRAGINQPQHF. CDR3 DNA: TGTGCCACCCGCACAGACAGGGCGGGTATCAATCAGCCCCAGCATTTT.

The chain recombines TRBV7-3 with TRBJ1-2, with D possibly being TRBD1 (6 bases). Germline V gene sequence: CDR1 SGHTA, CDR2 FQGTGA. With 7 bases removed from V and 2 bases from J, the gap between germline ends came to 17 bases. CDR3 size: 15 residues. Here the CDR3 reads CASITSTGLNYGYTF. The CDR3 DNA is TGTGCCAGCATCACTTCCACAGGGCTGAACTATGGCTACACCTTC.

The CDR3 region has the DNA TGTGCCAGCAGCCCGCGACAGGAGATAGAAGATACGCAGTATTTT. It codes for CASSPRQEIEDTQYF. V usage is TRBV4-2 and J usage is TRBJ2-3; maybe TRBD1 (6 bases). This CDR3 region has 15 residues. Germline V lookup: CDR1 LGHNA, CDR2 YNFKEQ. Trimming pared 4 bases from V and 5 bases from J, leaving 16 bases between.

There are a few counts of this clone. This sequence joins TRBV11-3 and TRBJ2-1; D call uncertain. V lost 0 bases and J 6 bases, leaving 9 bases between the germline ends. The CDR3 is 14 amino acids. The V gene's germline CDR1 is SGHNT and CDR2 YENEEA. The CDR3 coding sequence is TGTGCCAGCAGCTTAGATCCGAGTATCAATGAGCAGTTCTTC. This gives the protein CASSLDPSINEQFF.

In its sample, this clone was seen once. The chain uses TRBV3-1 (or the pseudogene TRBV3-2) and TRBJ2-1, with TRBD2 matching 11 bases. The CDR3 totals 19 residues. Germline CDR1 is LGHDT and CDR2 is YNNKEL (reference sequence). V shed 0 bases and J 0 bases; nucleotides not matched to a gene: 7. CDR3 protein: CASSQDGIAGGLSYNEQFF. The DNA of the CDR3 is TGTGCCAGCAGCCAAGATGGGATAGCGGGAGGGCTCTCCTACAATGAGCAGTTCTTC.

The sample holds one count of this clone. The V gene is TRBV2, the J gene TRBJ2-6; 12 bases agree with TRBD1. There are 17 residues in the CDR3. CDR1 is SNHLY and CDR2 is FYNNEI in the germline V gene. Losses at the gene ends were 10 bases for V and 3 bases for J; bases not matched to a gene: 10. The CDR3 protein is CAKSRDRGRLGANVLTF. CDR3 nucleotide sequence: TGTGCCAAGTCAAGGGACAGGGGGCGCCTTGGGGCCAACGTCCTGACTTTC. Using reference TRBV2 and TRBJ2-6 for the parts outside the CDR3, the full variable domain is EPEVTQTPSHQVTQMGQEVILRCVPISNHLYFYWYRQILGQKVEFLVSFYNNEISEKSEIFDDQFSVERPDGSNFTLKIRSTKLEDSAMYFCAKSRDRGRLGANVLTFGAGSRLTVL.

V and J are TRBV10-1 and TRBJ1-1, with no clear D. Germline assignment: CDR1 WNHNN and CDR2 SYGVQD (reference sequence). Trimming took 1 base from V and 1 from J, leaving 4 bases between them. The CDR3 consists of 13 residues. CDR3 loop: CASSEFQNTEAFF. CDR3 DNA: TGCGCCAGCAGTGAGTTTCAGAACACTGAAGCTTTCTTT.

The V call is TRBV5-1, the J call TRBJ1-2; 9 bases map to TRBD1. The CDR3 contains 16 residues. Germline V gene sequence: CDR1 SGHRS, CDR2 YFSETQ. V dropped 7 bases and J dropped 0; count of bases not matched to a gene: 10. CDR3: CASRPGQGAANYGYTF. DNA of the CDR3: TGCGCCAGCCGCCCGGGACAGGGAGCTGCTAACTATGGCTACACCTTC.

This clone has a handful of counts. This chain joins TRBV6-1 and TRBJ2-7; tentative D call: TRBD1 (6 bases). The CDR3 contains 13 residues. Germline V gene sequence: CDR1 MNHNS, CDR2 SASEGT. V was shortened by 3 bases and J by 3 bases, with 9 bases between the two germline ends. The CDR3 loop is CASSDQTGYEQYF. The CDR3 DNA reads as TGTGCCAGCAGTGACCAGACAGGCTACGAGCAGTACTTC.

The chain couples TRBV19 to TRBJ1-1, with 9 bases identical to TRBD1. The ends lost 7 bases at V and 5 bases at J; junction bases unmatched: 8. CDR3 length: 14 amino acids. Germline CDR1 is LNHDA and CDR2 is SQIVND (reference sequence). CDR3 in amino acids: CASTMDRGRTEAFF. The CDR3 nucleotides read TGTGCCAGTACCATGGACAGGGGTCGGACTGAAGCTTTCTTT.

This clone was observed a single time. The CDR3 reads CASSHRHRAYEQYF. Here the CDR3 DNA reads TGCGCCAGCAGCCACAGACACAGAGCCTACGAGCAGTACTTC. J is TRBJ2-7 and V is TRBV4-3; D is uncertain. This CDR3 contains 14 residues. The V gene's germline CDR1 is LGHNA and CDR2 YSLEER. Trimming stripped 3 bases from V and 2 bases from J, with 11 bases between.

Remarks on this clone: Additional DNA sequences in this sample encode the identical CDR3. The rearrangement uses TRBV19 and TRBJ2-7; 8 nucleotides agree with TRBD2. Germline CDR1 reads LNHDA; CDR2 reads SQIVND (reference sequence). The CDR3 spans 14 residues. The junction had 8 bases not matched to a gene; V was cut back by 9 bases and J by 1 base. The CDR3 DNA is TGTGCCAGCAGACCCGCGGGGGGTTCCTACGAGCAGTACTTC. Its translation: CASRPAGGSYEQYF.

This chain links TRBV4-1 with TRBJ2-7, with no clear D. Germline V CDR1 and CDR2: MGHRA, YSYEKL. There are 15 residues in the CDR3. Trimming pared 1 base from V and 3 bases from J, leaving 13 bases between. The CDR3 sequence: CASSQGAFKSYEQYF. The CDR3 DNA reads as TGCGCCAGCAGCCAAGGCGCGTTCAAGAGCTACGAGCAGTACTTC.

The J gene is TRBJ1-2, the V gene TRBV6-5; 7 nucleotides line up with TRBD1. This CDR3 has 13 residues. Trimming removed 4 bases from V and 6 bases from J; junction bases left unmatched: 5. From germline, CDR1 is MNHEY and CDR2 SVGAGI. The CDR3 loop is CASSSHRGDGYTF. DNA for the CDR3: TGTGCCAGCAGTTCTCACAGGGGAGATGGCTACACCTTC.

A single count supports this clone. This chain links TRBV5-1 with TRBJ2-6, with 10 positions matching TRBD1. Trimming took 0 bases from V and 2 from J; bases not matched to a gene: 8. CDR3 length: 19 residues. Germline V gene sequence: CDR1 SGHRS, CDR2 YFSETQ. The CDR3 loop reads CASSLVSVGQGAGANVLTF. As DNA, the CDR3 is TGCGCCAGCAGCTTGGTGTCGGTCGGACAGGGGGCTGGGGCCAACGTCCTGACTTTC.

The chain has TRBV21-1 and TRBJ2-3; TRBD1 is the table's D call and was not checked against the DNA. TRBV21-1 is an annotated pseudogene. The CDR3 loop spans 15 amino acids. As DNA, the CDR3 is TGTGCCAGCACCTTAACTGACAGCGGCACAGATACGCAGTATTTT. Translating it yields CASTLTDSGTDTQYF.

The rearrangement joins TRBV19 to TRBJ2-3; D call uncertain. Trimming took off 5 bases at V and 2 bases at J, with 14 bases between the two ends. Germline assignment: CDR1 LNHDA and CDR2 SQIVND (reference sequence). This CDR3 has 15 residues. CDR3: CASSPEQRSTDTQYF. The CDR3 nucleotides read TGTGCCAGTAGTCCCGAACAGAGATCCACAGATACGCAGTATTTT.

This clone was seen a handful of times. The genes are TRBV4-3 and TRBJ2-1; 8 positions agree with TRBD2. The germline V gene has CDR1 LGHNA and CDR2 YSLEER. The CDR3 totals 15 residues. With 1 base clipped from V and 8 bases from J, the junction kept 7 bases outside the gene matches. The CDR3, as DNA: TGCGCCAGCAGCCAAGGTCCCTATAGCGGGGATGAGCAGTTCTTC. Translated: CASSQGPYSGDEQFF.

Only a few counts were recorded for this clone. The genes are TRBV7-9 and TRBJ1-4; 9 bases line up with TRBD1. The germline CDR1 and CDR2 sequences are SEHNR and FQNEAQ (reference sequence). The CDR3 is made up of 14 amino acids. The V and J ends lost 6 bases and 5 bases, in that order; junction bases with no gene match: 4. CDR3 sequence (DNA): TGTGCCAGCAGGAAACAGGGGGCAAATGAAAAACTGTTTTTT. This translates into CASRKQGANEKLFF.

This sequence joins TRBV4-2 and TRBJ1-2; D is uncertain. The germline V gene has CDR1 LGHNA and CDR2 YNFKEQ. With 0 bases removed from V and 8 bases from J, the gap between germline ends came to 10 bases. The CDR3 runs 13 residues. CDR3 amino acids: CASSQDNGRGYTF. CDR3 nucleotides: TGTGCCAGCAGCCAAGATAATGGCAGGGGCTACACCTTC.

The rearrangement joins TRBV27 to TRBJ1-5; D gene uncertain. V lost 5 bases, J lost 12 bases, and 17 bases lay in between. This CDR3 is built from 13 residues. Germline V gene lookup returns CDR1 MNHEY and CDR2 SMNVEV (reference sequence). The CDR3 spells CASSPPGRTLQHF. The CDR3 DNA is TGTGCCAGCAGTCCGCCAGGACGGACTCTCCAGCATTTT.

This chain joins TRBV7-9 and TRBJ2-2; D unresolved. The V end was cut by 6 bases, the J end by 0 bases, with 17 bases between. Germline lookup yields CDR1 SEHNR and CDR2 FQNEAQ (reference sequence). The CDR3 length is 17 residues. CDR3 nucleotides: TGTGCCAGCAGTCGGGTAGGCAGTTCAACGAACACCGGGGAGCTGTTTTTT. Translation: CASSRVGSSTNTGELFF.

V gene TRBV5-1 combines with J gene TRBJ1-3; TRBD1 might be the D (5 bases). The CDR3 length is 17 residues. Looked up from germline, CDR1 is SGHRS and CDR2 is YFSETQ. Trimming shortened V by 2 bases and J by 4 bases, and 19 bases separated the two germline ends. CDR3 residues: CASSLTSGGPSGNTIYF. The CDR3 DNA reads as TGCGCCAGCAGCTTAACATCGGGGGGACCATCAGGAAACACCATATATTTT.

V is TRBV4-2 and J is TRBJ1-5; D gene unclear. The CDR3 runs to 15 residues. Trimming pared 2 bases from V and 2 bases from J, leaving 10 bases between. Germline CDR1 LGHNA, CDR2 YNFKEQ. The CDR3 bases are TGTGCCAGCAGCCAAAATCCTGGAGGCAATCAGCCCCAGCATTTT. Translated, it gives CASSQNPGGNQPQHF.

This chain joins TRBV6-5 and TRBJ2-3, with TRBD2 identical over 8 bases. The CDR3 length is 14 residues. The ends lost 6 bases at V and 2 bases at J; junction bases unmatched: 4. The germline V gene has CDR1 MNHEY and CDR2 SVGAGI. The CDR3 spells CASRKAGVTDTQYF. In nucleotides, the CDR3 is TGTGCCAGCAGAAAAGCGGGGGTCACAGATACGCAGTATTTT.

As regards this clone: Germline and junction disagree at one end, which may indicate a read error. The V and J genes are TRBV6-1 and TRBJ2-7, with D unclear. The germline gives CDR1 MNHNS, CDR2 SASEGT. The CDR3 is 14 amino acids. The CDR3 nucleotides read TGTGCCAGCAGTGAAGGGGCTCAATATCCAGGTAGTCACTTC. Its protein product is CASSEGAQYPGSHF.

This CDR3 reads CASSQILGAETQYF. In DNA, the CDR3 is TGCGCCAGCAGCCAAATACTGGGGGCAGAGACCCAGTACTTC. The V call is TRBV4-1, the J call TRBJ2-5, with a possible D match to TRBD1 (6 bases). The CDR3 is 14 residues long. Germline-derived CDR1 and CDR2 are MGHRA and YSYEKL. The germline V and J ends were trimmed by 2 bases and 4 bases, with 11 bases remaining between them.

This chain connects TRBV10-1 to TRBJ2-1; 7 bases match TRBD2. Germline CDR1 reads WNHNN; CDR2 reads SYGVQD (reference sequence). CDR3 length equals 15 residues. V was pared by 0 bases and J by 7 bases, with 6 bases of the junction left unmatched. Here the CDR3 reads CASSESSGLINEQFF. DNA of the CDR3: TGCGCCAGCAGTGAGTCTTCGGGACTAATTAATGAGCAGTTCTTC.

The V call is TRBV25-1, the J call TRBJ2-7; 13 nucleotides agree with TRBD2. The ends lost 8 bases at V and 5 bases at J; junction bases unmatched: 6. CDR1 and CDR2 (germline): MGHDK, SYGVNS. The CDR3 contains 14 residues. The CDR3 loop reads CASAGLAGENEQYF. Written as DNA, the CDR3 is TGTGCCAGCGCTGGACTAGCGGGAGAGAACGAGCAGTACTTC.

CDR3 amino acids: CASTGTSGRSETQYF. The CDR3 nucleotides read TGTGCCAGCACCGGGACTAGCGGGAGATCGGAGACCCAGTACTTC. This chain connects TRBV2 to TRBJ2-5; 14 bases match TRBD2. The CDR3 loop spans 15 amino acids. J lost 5 bases, V lost 7 bases, and 6 bases had no gene match. CDR1 is SNHLY and CDR2 is FYNNEI in the germline V gene.

The gene calls are TRBV19 and TRBJ2-4, with D tentatively TRBD2 (5 bases). This CDR3 contains 18 residues. The V and J ends lost 5 bases and 0 bases respectively, with 20 bases between them. Germline CDR1 and CDR2: LNHDA and SQIVND (reference sequence). The CDR3 loop is CASSLPRGGHLAKNIQYF. The CDR3 DNA reads TGTGCCAGTAGTCTCCCCCGAGGAGGCCACCTAGCCAAAAACATTCAGTACTTC.